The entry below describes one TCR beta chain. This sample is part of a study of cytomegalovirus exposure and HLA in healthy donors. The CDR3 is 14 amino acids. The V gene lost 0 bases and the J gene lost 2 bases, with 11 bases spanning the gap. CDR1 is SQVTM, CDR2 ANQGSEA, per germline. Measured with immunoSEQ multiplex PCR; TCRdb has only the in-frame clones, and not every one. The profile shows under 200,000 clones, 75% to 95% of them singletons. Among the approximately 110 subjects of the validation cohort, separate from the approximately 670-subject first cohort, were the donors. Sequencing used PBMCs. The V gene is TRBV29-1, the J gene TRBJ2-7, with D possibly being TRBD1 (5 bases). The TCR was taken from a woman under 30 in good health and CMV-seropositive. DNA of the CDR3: TGCAGCGTTGAAGAGGCAGGGAAAGCCTACGAGCAGTACTTC. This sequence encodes CSVEEAGKAYEQYF.